The subject of this entry is one T cell receptor beta chain. No antigen is known for it. Generated by immunoSEQ multiplex PCR, the TCRdb table keeps only in-frame clones and is missing some. The sample shows 35,000 to 45,000 clones, 84% of them seen only once. Deletions cut 4 bases from V and 8 bases from J, with 11 bases between. This CDR3 contains 12 residues. The germline CDR1 and CDR2 sequences are GTSNPN and SVGIG (reference sequence). The data originate from a study of CD4 T cells in relation to SARS-CoV-2 and coronaviruses. Overall study: ViraFEST: approximately 10-day antigen culture of PBMCs, then TCR beta CDR3 sequencing. Shared crossreactive spike epitopes were mapped to their HLA restriction.

Naive and memory CD4+ T cells came from enriched cryopreserved PBMCs. Sorted naive or memory CD4+ cells met CEF peptides for approximately nine days. The sequenced sample consisted of naive CD4+ T cells from PBMCs, cultured in vitro. Subset noted: naive CD4+ T cells isolated by negative enrichment. The sequence derives from an adult with COVID-19. The V gene is TRBV30, the J gene TRBJ1-4, with D unresolved. The CDR3, as DNA: TGTGCCTGGAACCCAAGGGCGGAAAAACTGTTTTTT. Its translation: CAWNPRAEKLFF. Combining the CDR3 with reference TRBV30 and TRBJ1-4 gives the whole variable domain SQTIHQWPATLVQPVGSPLSLECTVEGTSNPNLYWYRQAAGRGLQLLFYSVGIGQISSEVPQNLSASRPQDRQFILSSKKLLLSDSGFYLCAWNPRAEKLFFGSGTQLSVL.